Below are 2 T cell receptor beta chains sequenced from a single sample in a study of cytomegalovirus exposure and HLA in healthy donors. Profiled with immunoSEQ multiplex PCR; TCRdb holds only in-frame clones, not every one. Among some 150,000 clones, about 89% were seen once, and the ten largest hold about 3.5%. Sequenced: PBMCs. The source of these receptors is a young woman in good health and CMV-seropositive.

V is TRBV28 and J is TRBJ1-4, with D tentatively TRBD1 (5 bases). Germline assignment: CDR1 MDHEN and CDR2 SYDVKM. V lost 8 bases and J 0 bases, leaving 13 bases between the germline ends. This CDR3 is 15 amino acids long. The CDR3 reads CASASLTATNEKLFF. The CDR3 DNA reads TGTGCCAGCGCCTCCCTGACAGCAACTAATGAAAAACTGTTTTTT.

This rearrangement joins TRBV7-2 to TRBJ2-7; TRBD2 agrees at 12 bases. This CDR3 region has 14 residues. Germline trimming cut 5 bases from V and 4 bases from J; bases unmatched to any gene: 3. Germline assignment: CDR1 SGHTA and CDR2 FQGNSA. The CDR3 loop is CASSPTSGGYEQYF. CDR3 DNA: TGTGCCAGCAGCCCGACTAGCGGGGGATACGAGCAGTACTTC. The entire variable domain, with the rest obtained from reference TRBV7-2 and TRBJ2-7, is as follows: GAGVSQSPSNKVTEKGKDVELRCDPISGHTALYWYRQSLGQGLEFLIYFQGNSAPDKSGLPSDRFSAERTGGSVSTLTIQRTQQEDSAVYLCASSPTSGGYEQYFGPGTRLTVT.